The 2 T cell receptor beta chains below all came from one sample that was sequenced in a study of CD8 T cells in ankylosing spondylitis (dated by TCRdb to the late 2010s). Library generation was performed with 5' RACE. The instrument given in TCRdb is Illumina HiSeq 2500. TCRdb reworked the public reads: Q25 trimming with fastp, MiXCR clone assembly, productive beta chains retained. Every CDR3 protein is listed once, alongside the most common genes and DNA of its rows. The sample has 190,000 or so distinct CDR3 sequences on record, 9.5% to 15% of them singletons. The ten largest clonotypes hold about 15% of the sample. Sequencing was performed on blood, either unsorted or a sorted T cell fraction (not recorded which). The receptors here all came from a male donor with ankylosing spondylitis or in good health (not recorded which).

V and J are TRBV12-3 or TRBV12-4 and TRBJ1-2; D uncertain. The CDR3 runs 16 residues. V lost 7 bases to trimming and J lost 0 bases, with 18 bases between them. The CDR3 sequence is CASTTDRRLANYGYTF. CDR3 coding DNA: TGTGCCAGCACAACGGATCGCCGGCTAGCTAACTATGGCTACACCTTC.

The chain employs TRBV10-3 and TRBJ2-7; TRBD1 matches 7 bases. Trimming cost V 4 bases and J 3 bases; bases outside gene matches: 3. This CDR3 contains 13 residues. Germline V gene lookup returns CDR1 ENHRY and CDR2 SYGVKD. In nucleotides, the CDR3 is TGTGCCATCAGTGTCGGGACAGACTACGAGCAGTACTTC. Translating gives CAISVGTDYEQYF.